Listed below are T cell receptor beta chains from one sample, sequenced in a study of cytomegalovirus exposure and HLA in healthy donors. Produced via immunoSEQ multiplex PCR; TCRdb's table is partial and in-frame only. The sample has approximately 120,000 clones; 80% to 90% are singletons. Sequenced input: PBMCs. All receptors come from a woman in her late teens or twenties in good health and CMV-seronegative. Each CDR3 is given with its conserved first and last residue. Each record gives: CDR3 DNA, CDR3 protein, V gene, D gene, clone size, J gene. A D gene is named only where the DNA matches it firmly. Clone size is shown for a subset of rows, as once, few, many or a class of expanded clone.

TGTGCCAGCATTAGGAGGGGACAGCAATATGGCTACACCTTC	CASIRRGQQYGYTF	TRBV6-5	TRBD1	.	TRBJ1-2
TGTGCCATCAGTGAGCGGGACAGTTCTTTCGGCTACACCTTC	CAISERDSSFGYTF	TRBV10-3	TRBD1	once	TRBJ1-2
TGTGCCACCAGCAGAATCCTGAGGAACACTGAAGCTTTCTTT	CATSRILRNTEAFF	TRBV15	.	.	TRBJ1-1
TGTGCCAGCAGTTTCCTCCAGGGTATCTCCTACGAGCAGTACTTC	CASSFLQGISYEQYF	TRBV28	.	.	TRBJ2-7
TGTGCCAGCAGTTACCTCAGGGACAGCGGCACTGAAGCTTTCTTT	CASSYLRDSGTEAFF	TRBV6-6	TRBD1	.	TRBJ1-1
TGTGCCAGCAGCTCACAGGGGGGCGGCACTGAAGCTTTCTTT	CASSSQGGGTEAFF	TRBV13	TRBD1	.	TRBJ1-1
TGTGCCAGCCTTCCCGGTCGACAGGGGATCGTCACTGAAGCTTTCTTT	CASLPGRQGIVTEAFF	TRBV27	TRBD1	.	TRBJ1-1
TGTGCCAGCAGCCCCCGGGGGGTGCCCACTACGGATAAGCTGTTTTTT	CASSPRGVPTTDKLFF	TRBV7-2	.	.	TRBJ1-4
TGTGCCAGCAGCTTTCTCAGCGGGAGCACAGATACGCAGTATTTT	CASSFLSGSTDTQYF	TRBV7-3	.	.	TRBJ2-3
TGTGCCTGGAGTAGCTGGCAGAGACAAATACGGGAAGCTTTCTTT	CAWSSWQRQIREAFF	TRBV30	.	few	TRBJ1-1
TGTGCCAGTCTTGCGGACGGAGGGAATGAAAAACTGTTTTTT	CASLADGGNEKLFF	TRBV19	.	.	TRBJ1-4
TGCAGCGTGGGGACAGCGAATGAAAAACTGTTTTTT	CSVGTANEKLFF	TRBV29-1	TRBD1	.	TRBJ1-4
TGTGCCAGCAGCTCGGGACTAGCGGGAGGCTCCTACAATGAGCAGTTCTTC	CASSSGLAGGSYNEQFF	TRBV7-3	TRBD2	.	TRBJ2-1
TGTGCCAGCAGTGACGTGCGGGGTAGCACAGATACGCAGTATTTT	CASSDVRGSTDTQYF	TRBV2	.	.	TRBJ2-3
TGTGCCAGCAGTTACTCGGTCGGGGATAGTTCACCCCTCCACTTT	CASSYSVGDSSPLHF	TRBV6-5	.	once	TRBJ1-6
TGTGCCAGTAGTGCGGACACCTCTGGAAACACCATATATTTT	CASSADTSGNTIYF	TRBV19	.	.	TRBJ1-3
TGTGCCAGCAAGAAACAGCCCCAGGGGAAAGCTGAAAAACTGTTTTTT	CASKKQPQGKAEKLFF	TRBV2	.	.	TRBJ1-4
TGTGCCAGCAGCCAAGACCAGGGCATGCGTGAAAAACTGTTTTTT	CASSQDQGMREKLFF	TRBV14	.	.	TRBJ1-4
TGTGCCAGCAGTGTAGCGGGAGGCACATCTTACGAGCAGTACTTC	CASSVAGGTSYEQYF	TRBV11-2	TRBD2	.	TRBJ2-7
TGTGCCAGCAGCTTAGTGGACAGGCCCTATGGCTACACCTTC	CASSLVDRPYGYTF	TRBV7-9	TRBD1	.	TRBJ1-2
TGTGCCAGCAGTGAAGCGTTCGGGGTCAATCAGCCCCAGCATTTT	CASSEAFGVNQPQHF	TRBV2	.	.	TRBJ1-5
TGCGCCAGCAGCCAAGATTCAGGGCCCTCCTACAATGAGCAGTTCTTC	CASSQDSGPSYNEQFF	TRBV4-3	.	.	TRBJ2-1
TGTGCCAGCAGCTTAAGGGCAGGGGGCGACCCTTTCACTGAAGCTTTCTTT	CASSLRAGGDPFTEAFF	TRBV7-3	TRBD1	.	TRBJ1-1
TGCGCCAGCAGCTTGGCTAGCGGGGGCTCCTACGAGCAGTACTTC	CASSLASGGSYEQYF	TRBV5-1	TRBD2	.	TRBJ2-7
TGTGCCACCAGCTCCCGAAGGACAGGGGATCGTGACTACACCTTC	CATSSRRTGDRDYTF	TRBV15	TRBD1	.	TRBJ1-2
TGTGCCAGCAGCTTAGGCGGGCTGAACACTGAAGCTTTCTTT	CASSLGGLNTEAFF	TRBV7-2	.	.	TRBJ1-1
TGCGCCAGCAGCTTGACCGGACACCCGAGCTCCTACAATGAGCAGTTCTTC	CASSLTGHPSSYNEQFF	TRBV5-1	.	.	TRBJ2-1
TGCGCCAGCAGCCAAGAGGGACTCCTAGATACGCAGTATTTT	CASSQEGLLDTQYF	TRBV4-3	.	.	TRBJ2-3
TGTGCCAGCGGGGGCCGGGACACACTAGCCAAAAACATTCAGTACTTC	CASGGRDTLAKNIQYF	TRBV11-2	.	.	TRBJ2-4
TGTGCCAGCAGTGCACGACAGGGGTCCCCCCAAGAGACCCAGTACTTC	CASSARQGSPQETQYF	TRBV27	TRBD1	.	TRBJ2-5
TGTGCCAGCAGCTCCCAAGGGACACTCTCTAACTATGGCTACACCTTC	CASSSQGTLSNYGYTF	TRBV7-3	.	.	TRBJ1-2
TGTGCCAGCAGCCCCACAGGGGGCGGTTTCGGGGAGCTGTTTTTT	CASSPTGGGFGELFF	TRBV6-6	TRBD1	.	TRBJ2-2
TGTGCCACCGAGATGGGGGAGGGCAATGAGCAGTTCTTC	CATEMGEGNEQFF	TRBV6-1	TRBD2	.	TRBJ2-1
TGTGCCAGCAGAGCGGGGGCCCAAGAGACCCAGTACTTC	CASRAGAQETQYF	TRBV5-4	TRBD2	once	TRBJ2-5
TGTGCCAGTACCCCAACTAGCGGACCCTACAATGAGCAGTTCTTC	CASTPTSGPYNEQFF	TRBV19	TRBD2	once	TRBJ2-1
TGTGCCAGCTCAGAGTTAAGGGACAGTGAAGCTTTCTTT	CASSELRDSEAFF	TRBV18	TRBD1	.	TRBJ1-1
TGCGCCAGCAGCTTGGATGTTTCGGGTTACAATGAGCAGTTCTTC	CASSLDVSGYNEQFF	TRBV5-1	.	.	TRBJ2-1
TGTGCCAGCAGCTTTCCAGGGTGGACTGAAGCTTTCTTT	CASSFPGWTEAFF	TRBV7-9	.	.	TRBJ1-1
TGTGCCAGCTCACCGGCGGGCTCGAACACTGAAGCTTTCTTT	CASSPAGSNTEAFF	TRBV18	.	.	TRBJ1-1
TGTGCCAGCAATTCCGGGGCCTACAATGAGCAGTTCTTC	CASNSGAYNEQFF	TRBV11-2	.	.	TRBJ2-1
TGTGCCAGTAGTATTCTGGGCAGGGGGAGAATCTCACCCCTCCACTTT	CASSILGRGRISPLHF	TRBV19	TRBD1	.	TRBJ1-6
TGTGCCAGCAGCCTAGCGGGGGCCGGAAATGAGCAGTTCTTC	CASSLAGAGNEQFF	TRBV2	TRBD2	.	TRBJ2-1
TGCGCCAGCTCCCGACAGGCATCCTCATCCTATAATTCACCCCTCCACTTT	CASSRQASSSYNSPLHF	TRBV5-1	.	.	TRBJ1-6
TGTGCCAGCTCACCACCCGGGGGGTTAAGGGAGACCCAGTACTTC	CASSPPGGLRETQYF	TRBV18	TRBD2	.	TRBJ2-5
TGTGCCAGCAGTTCAGGGGGTCTGACTAGCGGGCCCTACGAGCAGTACTTC	CASSSGGLTSGPYEQYF	TRBV7-9	TRBD2	.	TRBJ2-7
TGTGCCAGCAGGCCCGGGGGTAATGAAAAACTGTTTTTT	CASRPGGNEKLFF	TRBV28	.	.	TRBJ1-4
TGTGCCTCCCAAAGAGGGACTAGCGGGAGATGGACACGGGGGACCCAGTACTTC	CASQRGTSGRWTRGTQYF	TRBV2	TRBD2	.	TRBJ2-5
TGTGCCAGCAGCCAAGGAGGTTTCGGAAACATTCAGTACTTC	CASSQGGFGNIQYF	TRBV14	.	.	TRBJ2-4
TGTGCCAGTAGTAGGCGGGGGAGCACAGATACGCAGTATTTT	CASSRRGSTDTQYF	TRBV19	TRBD2	once	TRBJ2-3
TGTGCCAGCAGCGTAGGGGCTAGCGGGGGGCCTAGCACAGATACGCAGTATTTT	CASSVGASGGPSTDTQYF	TRBV9	TRBD2	.	TRBJ2-3
TGTGCCAGCAGTGAAGCTACGACGGGTCAGCCCCAGCATTTT	CASSEATTGQPQHF	TRBV2	.	.	TRBJ1-5
TGTGCCAGTAGTATTGGCCCTGGAGGGGGCTATTACGAGCAGTACTTC	CASSIGPGGGYYEQYF	TRBV19	.	.	TRBJ2-7
TGCGCCAGCAGCTTGGCCTTAGCGTCGAACACCGGGGAGCTGTTTTTT	CASSLALASNTGELFF	TRBV5-1	.	.	TRBJ2-2
TGTGCCAGCAGCTTTCCTAGGGGCAATGAGCAGTTCTTC	CASSFPRGNEQFF	TRBV7-9	.	.	TRBJ2-1
TGTGCCATCAGTGACCCCGGACTAGCACTGACCTACGAGCAGTACTTC	CAISDPGLALTYEQYF	TRBV10-3	TRBD2	.	TRBJ2-7